Sequencing of this TCR beta chain was carried out in a study of cytomegalovirus exposure and HLA in healthy donors (TCRdb year 2017). In terms of the full investigation: According to an earlier analysis of 550 to 700 of the donors, some 170 million T cells yielded 120 million or so unique TCR beta sequences and around 300 Gb of sequence data. Approximately 300 gigabases of sequencing data and around 80 million unique TCR sequences made up an early release that covered nearly 650 HLA-typed donors. The genetic ancestry cluster associated with self-reported Caucasian donors included about 84% of the roughly 400 genotyped donors. The study aimed to test whether signatures of past pathogen exposure could be identified by cataloging public T cell receptors. The study used immunosequencing to profile the T cell repertoires of about 670 subjects and linked those repertoires to cytomegalovirus serostatus. Along with the roughly 710-subject first cohort, a separate validation cohort of over a hundred different subjects was used. To predict cytomegalovirus infection status, the study combined high-throughput TCR immunosequencing, statistical association of individual TCRs with disease status, and machine learning. A later analysis re-examined previously published TCR beta repertoires from roughly 720 donors and added high-resolution HLA genotyping to investigate patterns of TCR occurrence. Rather than using new phenotypic data, the later analysis identified candidate immune exposures from TCR beta sequences and from how often those sequences occurred across donors. In an earlier analysis of 550 to 700 of the donors, high-throughput TCR beta sequencing was used to judge whether each TCR beta V gene segment behaved as functional or pseudogenic. Donor age, sex, ethnicity and CMV serostatus were compiled alongside the repertoire data. A later genetic analysis used genome-wide SNP genotypes for about 55% of the 666 donors, treating that subset as a discovery cohort. Every discovery cohort repertoire had been produced on one sequencing platform. Class I and class II HLA loci were covered by the typing at four-digit resolution. The number of typed donors differed by locus: about 620-640 for A, B, C, DRB1 and DQB1; some 500 for DQA1; some 590 for DPA1; and around 490 for DPB1. Several DR-DQ haplotypes were treated as single units for association and clustering because of strong linkage in the cohort. Among 300 to 500 genotyped donors of the cohort, an average of approximately 200,000 unique TCR beta nucleotide sequences was sequenced per donor, of which roughly 17% were non-productive.

The cohort consisted of 650 to 850 healthy bone marrow donors. At the time of sampling, every cohort member was nominally healthy, though immune exposures that went unrecorded were likely present. The donor was CMV seronegative and belonged to the group of 352 seronegative cohort members. A peripheral blood sample was collected from each donor, and TCR beta sequencing was performed on peripheral blood mononuclear cells. Genomic DNA extraction from the blood cell samples was performed with the Qiagen DNeasy Blood Extraction Kit. Summary of the overall study and its limitations: The authors suggested that the approach could potentially be extended to other disease states and immunological phenotypes. The study listed approximately 160 TCR beta chains as associated with cytomegalovirus. Assigning TCR associations to individual alleles was difficult when HLA alleles, especially DR and DQ, strongly co-occurred. Because counts were too low, approximately 15 rarely observed V segments, including chromosome 9 orphons, were excluded from the earlier analysis of fewer than 650 of the donors. A group of highly shared sequence variants was considered likely to be a technical artifact of the sequencing pipeline. According to a later analysis, parvovirus B19, influenza, CMV and Epstein-Barr virus appeared linked to several top co-occurrence clusters. Because HLA typing was missing for some donors at each locus, association tests included only the typed subset. In vitro tests confirmed that a few of the cytomegalovirus-associated TCR beta chains recognize cytomegalovirus antigens. A further reported finding was that TCR beta sequences accurately predicted the HLA-A and HLA-B alleles for most subjects in the first cohort. CMV serostatus was the only immune exposure information available for the cohort. V-gene and J-gene trimming of TCR beta chains was associated with a missense DCLRE1C variant in a later genetic analysis, and the association was replicated in an independent cohort. While some public TCRs were present in many individuals, most TCR sequences turned up only very rarely across donors. According to a later analysis, most CMV-associated TCR beta chains appeared to be HLA-restricted, and the HLA associations seemed to be driven largely by CMV exposure. Only TCR beta chains were sequenced in this cohort, and the absence of alpha or paired-chain data limited detectable features. Cytomegalovirus status was reported to be diagnosed by the classifier with high specificity and sensitivity in both the original and validation cohorts. In an earlier analysis of fewer than 750 of the donors, most TCR beta V segments were observed in productive rearrangements about 87% or about 30% of the time, broadly matching IMGT annotations. Compared with the approximately 670-donor mean, donors in an Asian-associated ancestry cluster had fewer N-insertions in productive TCRs, according to a later genetic analysis. In a later analysis, HLA-associated TCR beta chains showed more clonal expansion and lower generation probabilities than non-associated chains that were equally common. Linkage disequilibrium might explain the correlated functional status among segregating V segments, but an unknown experimental factor could not be excluded. Sequencing depth was assumed to be roughly uniform across donors in the presence/absence analyses, though that assumption may not hold. A later analysis associated about 17,000 TCR beta sequences with specific HLA alleles at a false discovery rate of 0.05. A later analysis found that TCR association rates varied across HLA loci, with DRB1 alleles showing the most associated TCRs and HLA-C alleles the fewest.

The method was the immunoSEQ multiplex PCR assay. The multiplex PCR relied on a mix of 60 forward primers for TCR Vbeta segments and 13 reverse primers for TCR Jbeta segments. The CDR3 region of rearranged TCR beta genes was amplified from genomic DNA with a multiplex PCR assay. The amplified TCR beta libraries were sequenced on the Illumina HiSeq System as 87-base-pair reads. Under the source paper's analysis protocol: A later analysis counted about 80 million unique TCR beta chains across the approximately 700 repertoires, and roughly 10 million of these chains were shared by at least two donors. To remove PCR and sequencing errors, raw reads were error-corrected and collapsed into unique sequences using a nearest-neighbor algorithm that merged closely related sequences. CDR3 sequences were aligned to IMGT reference sequences to assign V, D and J gene segments. For a sequence to be retained, at least a six-nucleotide match to both a V gene segment and a J gene segment was required. Rearrangements were classified as productive when the CDR3 lacked stop codons and remained in frame with V and J, and all other rearrangements were classified as non-productive. Following IMGT convention, CDR3 was defined as the stretch from the second conserved V-encoded cysteine up to the conserved J-encoded phenylalanine. The earlier analysis of about 590 of the donors excluded sequences that lacked an unambiguous match to a single V gene segment. An earlier analysis of a few hundred of the donors classified V segments as functional when productive rearrangements were above 56.7% and as segregating when the standard deviation between donors was above 5%. A statistical classification framework was built for diagnosing cytomegalovirus status from the catalog of TCR beta chain sequences. In a later analysis, TCR nucleotide sequences were compared against IMGT/GENE-DB human TR gene sequences so that V and J genes could be assigned. In a later analysis, CDR3 sequences and most-parsimonious VDJ recombination scenarios were assigned using the TCRdist pipeline. In a later analysis, each TCR beta chain was defined by its CDR3 amino acid sequence together with its V-gene family, and reads without a unique V-gene family were excluded. A later analysis removed over 500 highly shared, low-generation-probability nucleotide sequences to deal with suspected cross-contamination and a sequencing artifact. For each public chain, a later analysis derived a clonal expansion index from normalized ranks of inferred template counts within each repertoire. A later analysis computed generation probabilities with a VDJ recombination model fitted to out-of-frame rearrangements, and checked the results against IGoR. Hypergeometric tests were used in a later analysis to score TCR-TCR, TCR-HLA and TCR-CMV co-occurrence, with a repertoire-size bias correction applied to the TCR pairs. False discovery rates were estimated in a later analysis by permuting HLA or CMV assignments 20 times. In a later analysis, co-occurring TCRs were grouped using DBSCAN, and TCRdist sequence similarity was added for clustering within HLA-allele-positive subsets. Repertoires with fewer than 30,000 or more than 120,000 public chains, plus five repertoires with anomalous nucleotide sharing, were excluded from co-occurrence clustering. TCRdb mirrors the immuneACCESS table, restricted to in-frame sequences. Some clones are absent from its copies; in checked studies, under half trace to an unresolved V gene, and the reason for the others is unknown. V, J and clone size are those of that table, while D and trimming were read from the DNA. Counted in this sample were roughly 190,000 clones; over 70% of them appeared once. The top ten clones comprise around 3.2% of the sample.

About this clone itself: Its antigen is currently not known. Per-base qualities were not stored, and no clone one base away is much larger.

The sequenced material came from PBMCs. The TCR was taken from a female donor in good health and CMV-seronegative.

At the DNA level, the sequence is TGTGCCAGCAGCTCATGGGGACAGGGGTATGAAAAACTGTTTTTT. Its translation reads: CASSSWGQGYEKLFF. The rearranged chain carries TRBV9 and TRBJ1-4; TRBD1 aligns with 10 central bases. Looking up the germline V gene yields CDR1 SGDLS and CDR2 YYNGEE. The CDR3 numbers 15 residues from cysteine through phenylalanine. Of all the DNA, just the CDR3 is kept, 45 bases in frame from base 1. Trimming leaves V shorter by 4 bases and J shorter by 6 bases, with the junction holding 6 bases beyond the gene matches.